These T cell receptor beta chains were read from a single sample in a study of control samples from healthy donors and cancer patients. Data came from immunoSEQ multiplex PCR; TCRdb stores just in-frame clones and leaves some out. The sample records approximately 100,000 clones, around 90% being singletons. The sample taken for sequencing was blood. These receptors all come from a man aged 25-40 years in good health. CDR3s include the opening cysteine and the closing phenylalanine or tryptophan. The order of the fields is clone size, V gene, D gene, J gene, CDR3 DNA, CDR3 protein. A D gene is named only where the DNA matches it firmly. For some rows the clone size is stated as once, few or many, or as a class when expanded; others skip it.

NA	TRBV7-9	NA	TRBJ1-4	TGTGCCAGCAGCGAAAGGCGGGAAAAACTGTTTTTT	CASSERREKLFF
NA	TRBV5-1	NA	TRBJ1-5	TGCGCCAGCAGCCCGGACAACCCTTGGCAGCCCCAGCATTTT	CASSPDNPWQPQHF
once	TRBV5-6	NA	TRBJ2-5	TGTGCCAGCAGCTTCGGAAGGACCCAGTACTTC	CASSFGRTQYF
NA	TRBV5-1	NA	TRBJ2-3	TGCGCCAGCAGCCAGGGAGCGACAGATACGCAGTATTTT	CASSQGATDTQYF
NA	TRBV3-1/TRBV3-2	NA	TRBJ1-3	TGTGCCAGCAGCCCAGGGTCGGCGAACACCATATATTTT	CASSPGSANTIYF
few	TRBV19	NA	TRBJ1-6	TGTGCCAGTAGTCCGCCCGGACGGGGGGAGATTTCACCCCTCCACTTT	CASSPPGRGEISPLHF
NA	TRBV12-3/TRBV12-4	NA	TRBJ1-3	TGTGCCAGCAGTTTCGGGGGGGAAAACACCATATATTTT	CASSFGGENTIYF
NA	TRBV21-1	NA	TRBJ2-7	TGTGCCAGCAGCAAAGATAAGGACAGGGTAGGATACGAGCAGTACTTC	CASSKDKDRVGYEQYF
NA	TRBV7-9	NA	TRBJ2-3	TGTGCCAGCAGCTTGGGTCCAAGCGGAACTAGCACAGATACGCAGTATTTT	CASSLGPSGTSTDTQYF
NA	TRBV5-6	NA	TRBJ1-2	TGTGCCAGCAGCTTGGGGAAAGTGGGCTACACCTTC	CASSLGKVGYTF
NA	TRBV5-1	TRBD1	TRBJ2-5	TGCGCCAGCAGCCAGCAGGGGGTAGAGACCCAGTACTTC	CASSQQGVETQYF
NA	TRBV13	NA	TRBJ1-6	TGTGCCAGCAGCCCGTGGGCGGGTTATAATTCACCCCTCCACTTT	CASSPWAGYNSPLHF
NA	TRBV5-4	TRBD1	TRBJ1-1	TGTGCCAGCAGCCGGGACAGCCACACTGAAGCTTTCTTT	CASSRDSHTEAFF
NA	TRBV6-5	NA	TRBJ1-1	TGTGCCAGCTCGTGGGCAGCCCTGTTGAACACTGAAGCTTTCTTT	CASSWAALLNTEAFF
NA	TRBV28	NA	TRBJ2-1	TGTGCCAGCAGTTTATACAGGGACAATGAGCAGTTCTTC	CASSLYRDNEQFF
NA	TRBV19	NA	TRBJ2-7	TGTGCCAGTACCTCCCTCGGGGTTCCCTACGAGCAGTACTTC	CASTSLGVPYEQYF
NA	TRBV29-1	NA	TRBJ2-1	TGCAGCGAGCTACTAGGTGCCAATGAGCAGTTCTTC	CSELLGANEQFF
NA	TRBV13	NA	TRBJ2-2	TGTGCCAGCAGCTTATGGGGGAGAGGGGCCGGGGAGCTGTTTTTT	CASSLWGRGAGELFF
NA	TRBV29-1	NA	TRBJ2-3	TGCAGCGTTGAAGTCGGAGATACGCAGTATTTT	CSVEVGDTQYF
NA	TRBV7-2	NA	TRBJ2-1	TGTGCCAGCAGCTTAGATTCGGCGGGCTCCTACAATGAGCAGTTCTTC	CASSLDSAGSYNEQFF
NA	TRBV5-1	NA	TRBJ1-4	TGCGCCAGCAGTCCGACAGGTGCAACTAATGAAAAACTGTTTTTT	CASSPTGATNEKLFF